The 9 T cell receptor beta chains below all came from one sample that was sequenced in a study of T cell changes during pregnancy in multiple sclerosis. Produced via immunoSEQ multiplex PCR; TCRdb's table is partial and in-frame only. The sample contains about 57,000 clones, 93% of which appear only once. The sequenced sample was peripheral blood, obtained after pregnancy. The origin of the receptors is a female donor with multiple sclerosis, enrolled in a pregnancy study.

A single count supports this clone. The chain couples TRBV7-9 to TRBJ1-4; a weak D match, TRBD1 (6 bases). The V end was cut by 9 bases, the J end by 6 bases, with 17 bases between. Germline V gene sequence: CDR1 SEHNR, CDR2 FQNEAQ (reference sequence). The CDR3 contains 14 residues. The CDR3 DNA is TGTGCCAGTTTAAGAACGGGGGGCGATGAAAAACTGTTTTTT. This encodes CASLRTGGDEKLFF.

This chain links TRBV9 with TRBJ2-2; no reliable D call. V was clipped by 0 bases and J by 6 bases, with 9 bases between them. Per germline, CDR1 SGDLS and CDR2 YYNGEE. The CDR3 length is 14 residues. Here the CDR3 reads CASSVGLPPGELFF. Here the CDR3 DNA reads TGTGCCAGCAGCGTAGGGCTGCCCCCCGGGGAGCTGTTTTTT.

V usage is TRBV19 and J usage is TRBJ1-3; no definite D call. From germline, CDR1 is LNHDA and CDR2 SQIVND (reference sequence). The CDR3 runs to 14 residues. The V and J ends lost 5 bases and 0 bases respectively, with 8 bases between them. The CDR3 DNA reads as TGTGCCAGTAGTTTCTCCAGCTCTGGAAACACCATATATTTT. It is translated as CASSFSSSGNTIYF.

J is TRBJ2-7 and V is TRBV4-3; weak D call: TRBD1 (5 bases). The V gene lost 1 base and the J gene lost 7 bases, with 11 bases spanning the gap. Per the germline V gene, CDR1 is LGHNA and CDR2 is YSLEER. The CDR3 spans 13 residues. The CDR3 region has the DNA TGCGCCAGCAGCCAAGGCAGGGCTGGGGAGCAGTACTTC. As protein: CASSQGRAGEQYF.

This clone was seen only once. This chain links TRBV5-6 with TRBJ2-7; 8 nucleotides match TRBD1. Germline-derived CDR1 and CDR2 are SGHDT and YYEEEE. The trim removed 0 bases at V and 6 bases at J, leaving 11 bases unmatched. The CDR3 is 16 residues long. The CDR3 DNA reads TGTGCCAGCAGCTTGGCCGCCGACAGGGGTAGGCGCGAGCAGTACTTC. Protein product: CASSLAADRGRREQYF.

The chain employs TRBV7-3 and TRBJ2-2, with D possibly being TRBD1 (5 bases). Trimming took 5 bases from V and 0 from J, leaving 13 bases between them. The CDR3 runs to 16 residues. The germline V gene encodes CDR1 SGHTA and CDR2 FQGTGA. The CDR3 here is CASSLSGLPNTGELFF. The CDR3 region has the DNA TGTGCCAGCAGCCTATCAGGGCTCCCGAACACCGGGGAGCTGTTTTTT.

This chain joins TRBV5-4 and TRBJ1-4; 7 bases fit TRBD1. The CDR3 contains 14 residues. With V trimmed by 3 bases and J by 6 bases, 5 bases remained unmatched. CDR1 and CDR2 from the germline V gene are SGHNT and YYREEE (reference sequence). The CDR3 region has the DNA TGTGCCAGCAGCTCGGGACAGAACTATGAAAAACTGTTTTTT. The encoded protein is CASSSGQNYEKLFF.

The rearrangement joins TRBV21-1 to TRBJ2-3; the tabulated D call, TRBD1, remains unverified against the DNA. TRBV21-1 is flagged as a pseudogene. This CDR3 region has 16 residues. CDR3 sequence: CASSRSGTGTTDTQYF. The CDR3 nucleotides read TGTGCCAGCAGCAGATCCGGGACAGGAACCACAGATACGCAGTATTTT.

The chain carries TRBV5-1 and TRBJ2-5; 8 positions match TRBD1. V lost 4 bases and J lost 5; bases outside the gene matches: 13. Looked up from germline, CDR1 is SGHRS and CDR2 is YFSETQ. The CDR3 is 16 residues long. The CDR3 nucleotides are TGCGCCAGCAGCACCGGACAGGGAAGGTTCCCGGAGACCCAGTACTTC. This codes for CASSTGQGRFPETQYF.